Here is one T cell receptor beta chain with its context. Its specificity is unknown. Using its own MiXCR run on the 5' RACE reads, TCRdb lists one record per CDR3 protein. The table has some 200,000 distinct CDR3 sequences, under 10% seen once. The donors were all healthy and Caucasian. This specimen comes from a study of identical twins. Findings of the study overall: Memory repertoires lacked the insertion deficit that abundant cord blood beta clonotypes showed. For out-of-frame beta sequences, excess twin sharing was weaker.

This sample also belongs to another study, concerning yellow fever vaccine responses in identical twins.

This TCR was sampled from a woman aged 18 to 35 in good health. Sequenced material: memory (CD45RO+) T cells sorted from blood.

In DNA, the CDR3 is TGCGCCAGCCAGCGGGTAGCCAGCTCCTACGAGCAGTACTTC. Protein product: CASQRVASSYEQYF. The rearrangement joins TRBV5-1 to TRBJ2-7; D possibly corresponds to TRBD2 (6 bases). The germline V and J ends were trimmed by 7 bases and 0 bases, with 14 bases remaining between them. The length of the CDR3 is 14 residues. Germline CDR1 and CDR2: SGHRS and YFSETQ.